This TCR beta chain was documented in a study of T cells expressing NK-cell markers. Study overall: Sequencing of TCR beta repertoires drew on sorted CD3+CD56+NKG2C+, CD3+CD56+NKG2C- and CD3+CD56-NKG2C+ T cells. Eight donors were sequenced, seven testing HCMV-seropositive and one testing seronegative. Study-wide points: Nothing established the HCMV specificity of expanded NKG2C+ T cell clones.

As to this clonotype: Its antigen remains unidentified.

5'RACE template switching with UMIs generated TCR beta cDNA. TCRdb reprocessed the 5' RACE reads and stores each CDR3 protein as one record, lacking DNA. Here the sample table reports about 540,000 distinct CDR3 sequences. CDR3 length: 14 amino acids. The germline gives CDR1 DFQATT, CDR2 SNEGSKA (reference sequence). The sample consisted of blood T cells: a sorted CD56 or NKG2C T cell subset, CD4+ or CD8+ T cells, or bulk PBMC T cells (not recorded which). The chain combines TRBV20-1 with TRBJ1-6. The TCR was taken from a man between 18 and 35 years old in good health. CDR3 in amino acids: CSATRASYNSPLHF.